The clone carrying this T cell receptor (beta chain) was seen a single time. Its antigen remains unknown. The CDR3 is 13 residues long. The ends lost 4 bases at V and 10 bases at J; junction bases unmatched: 7. The V gene's germline CDR1 is SGHVS and CDR2 FQNEAQ. The sample belongs to a study of long-term antiretroviral therapy in people with HIV. immunoSEQ v3.0 was run at survey level. The target of sequencing was about 35,000-50,000 T-cell genomes per sample. The table came from immunoSEQ multiplex PCR; TCRdb's copy has only in-frame clones and leaves some out. The sample holds about 33,000 clones, 90% to 97% seen once. Whole-study results and caveats: Blood specimens, gathered between about 2003 and 2018, were possibly obtained under older ART regimens.

The gene calls are TRBV7-8 and TRBJ2-1; 7 positions match TRBD2. Here the sequenced sample was unsorted PBMCs, taken roughly 6.9 years after starting antiretroviral therapy. The clonotype was recovered from a man under 40 with HIV. DNA of the CDR3: TGTGCCAGCAGCTGGTGGGGGGGATGGGAGCAGTTCTTC. This translates into CASSWWGGWEQFF.